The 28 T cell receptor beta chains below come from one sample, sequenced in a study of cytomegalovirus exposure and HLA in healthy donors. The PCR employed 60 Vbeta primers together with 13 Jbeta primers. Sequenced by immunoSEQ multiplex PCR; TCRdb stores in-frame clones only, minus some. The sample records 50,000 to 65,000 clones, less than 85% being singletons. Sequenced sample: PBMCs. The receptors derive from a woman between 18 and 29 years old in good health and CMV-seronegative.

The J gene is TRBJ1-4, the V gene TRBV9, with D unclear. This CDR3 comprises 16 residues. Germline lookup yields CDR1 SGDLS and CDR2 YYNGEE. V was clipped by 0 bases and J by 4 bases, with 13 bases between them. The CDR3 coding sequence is TGTGCCAGCAGCGTAGGGGCAGCTAACCATAATGAAAAACTGTTTTTT. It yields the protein CASSVGAANHNEKLFF.

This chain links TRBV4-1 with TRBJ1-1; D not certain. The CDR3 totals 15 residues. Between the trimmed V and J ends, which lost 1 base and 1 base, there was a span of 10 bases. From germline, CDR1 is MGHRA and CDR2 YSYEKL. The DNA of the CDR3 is TGCGCCAGCAGCCAAGTTCTCCGGGAGAACACTGAAGCTTTCTTT. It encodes CASSQVLRENTEAFF.

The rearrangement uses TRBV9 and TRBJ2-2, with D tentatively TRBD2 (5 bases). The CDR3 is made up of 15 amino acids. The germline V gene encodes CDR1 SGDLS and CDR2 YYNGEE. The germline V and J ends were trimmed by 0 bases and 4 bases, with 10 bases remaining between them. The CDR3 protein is CASSVEGRGTGELFF. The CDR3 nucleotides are TGTGCCAGCAGCGTAGAGGGTCGGGGCACCGGGGAGCTGTTTTTT.

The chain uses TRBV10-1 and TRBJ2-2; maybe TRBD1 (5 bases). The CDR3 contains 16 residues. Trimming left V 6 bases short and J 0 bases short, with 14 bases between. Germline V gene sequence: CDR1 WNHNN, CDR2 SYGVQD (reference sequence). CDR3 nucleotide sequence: TGCGCCAGCAGCGAAGAGACAGACTCGAACACCGGGGAGCTGTTTTTT. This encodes CASSEETDSNTGELFF.

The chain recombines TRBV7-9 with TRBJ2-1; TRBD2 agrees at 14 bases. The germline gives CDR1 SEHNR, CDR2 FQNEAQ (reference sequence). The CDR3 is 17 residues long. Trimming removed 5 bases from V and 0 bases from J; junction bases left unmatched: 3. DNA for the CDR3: TGTGCCAGCAGCAAGGGACTAGCGGGGGTCTCCTACAATGAGCAGTTCTTC. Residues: CASSKGLAGVSYNEQFF.

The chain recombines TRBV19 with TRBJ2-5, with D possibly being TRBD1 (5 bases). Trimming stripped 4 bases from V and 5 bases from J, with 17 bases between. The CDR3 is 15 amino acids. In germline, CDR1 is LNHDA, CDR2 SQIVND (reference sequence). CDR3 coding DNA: TGTGCCAGTAGTAGTGTCAGGGTAACCTGGGAGACCCAGTACTTC. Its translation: CASSSVRVTWETQYF.

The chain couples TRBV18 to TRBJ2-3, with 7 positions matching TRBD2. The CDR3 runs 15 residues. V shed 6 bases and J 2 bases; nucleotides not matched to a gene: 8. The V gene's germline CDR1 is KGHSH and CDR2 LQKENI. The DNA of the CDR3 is TGTGCCAGCTCTTCCGGGACTACGACCACAGATACGCAGTATTTT. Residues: CASSSGTTTTDTQYF.

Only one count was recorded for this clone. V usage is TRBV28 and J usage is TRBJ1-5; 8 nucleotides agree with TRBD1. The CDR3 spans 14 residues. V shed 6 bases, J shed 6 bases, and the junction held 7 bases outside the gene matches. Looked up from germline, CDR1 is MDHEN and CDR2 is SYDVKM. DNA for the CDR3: TGTGCCAGCAGCCGGACAGGGTCTCGTCAGCCCCAGCATTTT. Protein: CASSRTGSRQPQHF. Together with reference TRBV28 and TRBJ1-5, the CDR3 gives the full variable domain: DVKVTQSSRYLVKRTGEKVFLECVQDMDHENMFWYRQDPGLGLRLIYFSYDVKMKEKGDIPEGYSVSREKKERFSLILESASTNQTSMYLCASSRTGSRQPQHFGDGTRLSIL.

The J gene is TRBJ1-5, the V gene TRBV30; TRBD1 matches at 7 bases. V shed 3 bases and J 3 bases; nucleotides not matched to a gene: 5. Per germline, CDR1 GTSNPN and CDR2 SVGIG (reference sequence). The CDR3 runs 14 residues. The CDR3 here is CAWRGGQPNQPQHF. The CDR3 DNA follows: TGTGCCTGGAGGGGGGGACAGCCCAATCAGCCCCAGCATTTT.

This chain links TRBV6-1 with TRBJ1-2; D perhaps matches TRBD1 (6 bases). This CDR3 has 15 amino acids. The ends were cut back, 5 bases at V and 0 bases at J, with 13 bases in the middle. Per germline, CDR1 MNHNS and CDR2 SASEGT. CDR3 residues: CASSLARGSNYGYTF. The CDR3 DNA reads TGTGCCAGCAGTCTAGCCAGGGGTTCTAACTATGGCTACACCTTC.

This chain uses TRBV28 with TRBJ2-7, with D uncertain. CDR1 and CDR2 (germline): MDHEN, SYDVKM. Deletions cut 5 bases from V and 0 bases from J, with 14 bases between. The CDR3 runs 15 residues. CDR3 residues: CASSGVSLSSYEQYF. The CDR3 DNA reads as TGTGCCAGCAGTGGAGTTTCTCTCAGCTCCTACGAGCAGTACTTC.

The CDR3 DNA is TGCGCCAGCAGCCCGACAGGTCTGAACACTGAAGCTTTCTTT. Its translation is CASSPTGLNTEAFF. The chain employs TRBV5-1 and TRBJ1-1; tentatively, D is TRBD1 (6 bases). The germline V gene encodes CDR1 SGHRS and CDR2 YFSETQ. Deletions cut 4 bases from V and 0 bases from J, with 10 bases between. The CDR3 has 14 residues.

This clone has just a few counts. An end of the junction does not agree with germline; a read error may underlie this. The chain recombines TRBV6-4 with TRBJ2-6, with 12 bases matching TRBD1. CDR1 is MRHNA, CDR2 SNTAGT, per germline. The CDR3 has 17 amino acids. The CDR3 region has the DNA TGTGCCAGCAGTGACGGGACAGGGGGCTCTGGGGCCAACGGCCTGACTTTC. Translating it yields CASSDGTGGSGANGLTF.

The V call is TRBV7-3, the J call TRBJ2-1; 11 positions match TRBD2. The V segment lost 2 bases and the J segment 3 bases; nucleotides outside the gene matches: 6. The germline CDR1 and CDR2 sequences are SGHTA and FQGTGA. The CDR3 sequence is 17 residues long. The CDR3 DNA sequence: TGTGCCAGCAGCTTAGGCCGTACTAGCGGGGGCTACAATGAGCAGTTCTTC. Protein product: CASSLGRTSGGYNEQFF.

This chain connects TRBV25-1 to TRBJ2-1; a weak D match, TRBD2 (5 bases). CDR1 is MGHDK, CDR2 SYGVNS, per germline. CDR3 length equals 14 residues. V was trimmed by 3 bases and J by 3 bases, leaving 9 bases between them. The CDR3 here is CASSDPGDYNEQFF. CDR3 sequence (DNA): TGTGCCAGCAGTGATCCCGGGGACTACAATGAGCAGTTCTTC.

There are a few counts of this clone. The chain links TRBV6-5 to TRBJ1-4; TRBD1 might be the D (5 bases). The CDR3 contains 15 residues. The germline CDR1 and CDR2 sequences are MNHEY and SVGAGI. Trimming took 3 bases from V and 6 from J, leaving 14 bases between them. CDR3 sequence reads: CASSYSGTSYEKLFF. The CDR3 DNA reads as TGTGCCAGCAGTTATTCTGGGACTTCGTATGAAAAACTGTTTTTT.

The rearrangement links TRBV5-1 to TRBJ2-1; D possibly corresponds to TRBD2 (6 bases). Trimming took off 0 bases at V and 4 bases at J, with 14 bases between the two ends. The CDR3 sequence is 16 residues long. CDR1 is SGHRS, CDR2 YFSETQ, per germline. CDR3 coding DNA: TGCGCCAGCAGCTTGGGGGGGGACCTCAGTTACAATGAGCAGTTCTTC. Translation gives CASSLGGDLSYNEQFF.

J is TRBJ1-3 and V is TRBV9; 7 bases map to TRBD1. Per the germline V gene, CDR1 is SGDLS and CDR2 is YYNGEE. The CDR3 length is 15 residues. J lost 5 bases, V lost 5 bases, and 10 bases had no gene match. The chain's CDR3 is CASSSQGEGRNTIYF. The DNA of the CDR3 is TGTGCCAGCAGTTCCCAGGGGGAAGGAAGAAACACCATATATTTT.

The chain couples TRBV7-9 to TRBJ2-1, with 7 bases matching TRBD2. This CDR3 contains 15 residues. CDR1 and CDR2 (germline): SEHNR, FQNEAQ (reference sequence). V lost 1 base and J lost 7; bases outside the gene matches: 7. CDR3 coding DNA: TGTGCCAGCAGCTTAGATCTGCGGGAGCGGAATGAGCAGTTCTTC. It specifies CASSLDLRERNEQFF.

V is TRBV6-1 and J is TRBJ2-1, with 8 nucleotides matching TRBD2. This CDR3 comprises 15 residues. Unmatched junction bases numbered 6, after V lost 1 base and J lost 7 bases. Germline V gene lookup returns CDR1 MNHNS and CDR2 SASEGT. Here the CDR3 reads CASSEESGGGNEQFF. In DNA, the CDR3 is TGTGCCAGCAGTGAAGAGTCGGGAGGGGGGAATGAGCAGTTCTTC.

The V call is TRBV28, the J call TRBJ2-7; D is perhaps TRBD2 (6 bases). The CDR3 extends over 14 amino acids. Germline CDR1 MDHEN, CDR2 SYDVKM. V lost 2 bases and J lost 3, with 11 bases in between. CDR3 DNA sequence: TGTGCCAGCAGTTTAGGGGGGACCGGCTACGAGCAGTACTTC. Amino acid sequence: CASSLGGTGYEQYF.

DNA for the CDR3: TGTGCCGGACAGGGGTCTAAAGGCTCCTATAATTCACCCCTCCACTTT. It codes for CAGQGSKGSYNSPLHF. J is TRBJ1-6 and V is TRBV28; the match to TRBD1 covers 9 bases. This CDR3 comprises 16 residues. Losses at the gene ends were 11 bases for V and 0 bases for J; bases not matched to a gene: 8. CDR1 and CDR2 from the germline V gene are MDHEN and SYDVKM.

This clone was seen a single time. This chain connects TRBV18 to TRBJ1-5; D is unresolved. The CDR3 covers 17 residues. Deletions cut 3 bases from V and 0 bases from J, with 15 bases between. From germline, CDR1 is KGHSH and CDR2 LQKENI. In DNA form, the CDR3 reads TGTGCCAGCTCACCTAGCGGACCGCCGGCTAGCAATCAGCCCCAGCATTTT. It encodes CASSPSGPPASNQPQHF.

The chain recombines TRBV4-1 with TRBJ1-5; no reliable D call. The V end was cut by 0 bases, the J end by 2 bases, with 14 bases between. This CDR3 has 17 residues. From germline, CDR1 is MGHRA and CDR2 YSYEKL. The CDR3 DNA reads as TGCGCCAGCAGCCAAGATTCAGGATCTTTTGGCAATCAGCCCCAGCATTTT. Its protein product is CASSQDSGSFGNQPQHF.

CDR3 sequence reads: CASSFRRTNTGELFF. In DNA form, the CDR3 reads TGTGCCAGCAGTTTCCGGCGGACTAACACCGGGGAGCTGTTTTTT. The chain has TRBV27 and TRBJ2-2, with a tentative D call TRBD2 (5 bases). Trimming left V 3 bases short and J 2 bases short, with 10 bases between. The CDR3 is made up of 15 amino acids. Per germline, CDR1 MNHEY and CDR2 SMNVEV (reference sequence).

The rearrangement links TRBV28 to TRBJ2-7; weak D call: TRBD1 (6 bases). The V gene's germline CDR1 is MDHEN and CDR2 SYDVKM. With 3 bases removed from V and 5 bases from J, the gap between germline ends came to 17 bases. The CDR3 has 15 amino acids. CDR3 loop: CASSLPRGNEDEQYF. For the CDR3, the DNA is TGTGCCAGCAGTTTGCCGAGGGGGAATGAGGACGAGCAGTACTTC. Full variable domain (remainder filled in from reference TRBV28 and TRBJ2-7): DVKVTQSSRYLVKRTGEKVFLECVQDMDHENMFWYRQDPGLGLRLIYFSYDVKMKEKGDIPEGYSVSREKKERFSLILESASTNQTSMYLCASSLPRGNEDEQYFGPGTRLTVT.

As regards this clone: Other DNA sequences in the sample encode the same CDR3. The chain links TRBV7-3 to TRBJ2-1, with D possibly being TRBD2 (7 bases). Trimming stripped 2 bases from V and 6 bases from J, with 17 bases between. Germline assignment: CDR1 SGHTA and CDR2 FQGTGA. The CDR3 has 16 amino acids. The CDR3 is CASSLGGAREGNEQFF. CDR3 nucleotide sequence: TGTGCCAGCAGCTTAGGGGGGGCGCGTGAAGGCAATGAGCAGTTCTTC.

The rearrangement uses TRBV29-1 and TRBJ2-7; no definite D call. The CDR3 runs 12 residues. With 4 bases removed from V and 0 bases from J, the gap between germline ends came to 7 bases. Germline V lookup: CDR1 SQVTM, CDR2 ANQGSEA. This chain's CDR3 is CSVVASSYEQYF. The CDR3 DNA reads TGCAGCGTTGTGGCTTCCTCCTACGAGCAGTACTTC.